This TCR beta chain appears in the sequencing data of a study of CD8+ T cells in alopecia areata. Study overall: The protocol delivered tofacitinib for 6 to 18 months, then withdrew it for 6 months.

The sample holds a few counts of this clone. Its antigen is as yet unknown. Treatment described: oral pan-JAK inhibitor, 5-10 mg twice daily. The ends were cut back, 3 bases at V and 12 bases at J, with 12 bases in the middle. Per germline, CDR1 SNHLY and CDR2 FYNNEI. The length of the CDR3 is 13 residues. Sequencing relied on a cDNA template that was reverse transcribed from extracted RNA. Only in-frame clones appear in the TCRdb table, and some are missing; sequencing was by immunoSEQ multiplex PCR. This repertoire shows 200,000 to 250,000 clones, approximately 72% found once; its top ten account for around 1.3%. Findings of the study overall: Tofacitinib produced a significant decrease in scalp clonality and in expanded CD8+ clones among the top 100.

This chain uses TRBV2 with TRBJ1-6; unclear D gene. The receptor was isolated from a human donor with alopecia areata. The sample consisted of CD4+ T cells sorted from blood, taken between weeks 43 and 45, from a patient treated with tofacitinib. The CDR3 DNA sequence: TGTGCCAGCAGTGAGGAACTTCGGGGACCCCTCCACTTT. Its protein product is CASSEELRGPLHF. Together with reference TRBV2 and TRBJ1-6, the CDR3 gives the full variable domain: EPEVTQTPSHQVTQMGQEVILRCVPISNHLYFYWYRQILGQKVEFLVSFYNNEISEKSEIFDDQFSVERPDGSNFTLKIRSTKLEDSAMYFCASSEELRGPLHFGNGTRLTVT.